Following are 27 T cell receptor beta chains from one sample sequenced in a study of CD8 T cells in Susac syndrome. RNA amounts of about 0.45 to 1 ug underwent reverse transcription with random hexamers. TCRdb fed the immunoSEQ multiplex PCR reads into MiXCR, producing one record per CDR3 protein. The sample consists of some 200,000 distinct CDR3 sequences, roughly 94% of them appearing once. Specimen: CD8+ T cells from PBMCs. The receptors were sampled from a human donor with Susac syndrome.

CDR3: CASSYSFAAEQFF. The CDR3 DNA sequence: TGTGCCAGCAGTTACTCTTTCGCAGCTGAGCAGTTCTTC. The gene calls are TRBV6-5 and TRBJ2-1, with D unresolved. Per the germline V gene, CDR1 is MNHEY and CDR2 is SVGAGI. The V gene lost 0 bases and the J gene lost 9 bases, with 9 bases spanning the gap. This CDR3 region has 13 residues.

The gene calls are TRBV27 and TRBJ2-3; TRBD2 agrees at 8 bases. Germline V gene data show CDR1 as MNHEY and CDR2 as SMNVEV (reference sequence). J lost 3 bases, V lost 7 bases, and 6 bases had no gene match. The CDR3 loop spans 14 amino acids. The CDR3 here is CASTPAGATDTQYF. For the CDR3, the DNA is TGTGCCAGCACCCCAGCGGGAGCTACAGATACGCAGTATTTT.

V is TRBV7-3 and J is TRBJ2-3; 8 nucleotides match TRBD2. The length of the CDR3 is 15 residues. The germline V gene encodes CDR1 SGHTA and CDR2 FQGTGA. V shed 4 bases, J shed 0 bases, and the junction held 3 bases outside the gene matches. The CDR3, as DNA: TGTGCCAGCAGCTCTAGCGGGTCTAGCACAGATACGCAGTATTTT. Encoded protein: CASSSSGSSTDTQYF.

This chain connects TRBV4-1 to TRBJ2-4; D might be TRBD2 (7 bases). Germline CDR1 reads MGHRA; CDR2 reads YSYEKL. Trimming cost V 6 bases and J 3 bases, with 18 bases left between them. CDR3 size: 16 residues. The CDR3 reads CASSPERGGGKNIQYF. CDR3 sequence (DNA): TGCGCCAGCAGTCCTGAGCGGGGAGGGGGCAAAAACATTCAGTACTTC.

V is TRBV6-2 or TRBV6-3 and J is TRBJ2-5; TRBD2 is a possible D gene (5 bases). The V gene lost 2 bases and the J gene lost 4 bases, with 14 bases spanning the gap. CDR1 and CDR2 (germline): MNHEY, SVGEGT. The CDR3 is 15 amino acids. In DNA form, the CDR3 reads TGTGCCAGCAGTTACGATGAGGGATCCGGAGAGACCCAGTACTTC. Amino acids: CASSYDEGSGETQYF.

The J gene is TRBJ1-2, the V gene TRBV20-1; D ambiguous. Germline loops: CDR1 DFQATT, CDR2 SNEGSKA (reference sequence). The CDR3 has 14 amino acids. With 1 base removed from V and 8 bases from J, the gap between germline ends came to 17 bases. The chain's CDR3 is CSARGTSGSRGYTF. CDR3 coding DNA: TGCAGTGCTAGAGGTACCTCCGGGTCCAGGGGCTACACCTTC.

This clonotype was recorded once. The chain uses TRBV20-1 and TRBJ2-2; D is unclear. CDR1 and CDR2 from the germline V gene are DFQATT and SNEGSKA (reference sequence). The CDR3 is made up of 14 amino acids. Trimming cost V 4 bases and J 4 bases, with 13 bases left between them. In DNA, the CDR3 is TGCAGTGCTATTGGACCTAGTGCCACCGGGGAGCTGTTTTTT. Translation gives CSAIGPSATGELFF.

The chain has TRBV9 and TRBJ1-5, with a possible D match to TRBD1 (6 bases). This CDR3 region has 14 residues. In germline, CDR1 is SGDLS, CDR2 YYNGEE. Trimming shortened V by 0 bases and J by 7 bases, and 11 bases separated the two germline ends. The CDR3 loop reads CASSVEGGSQPQHF. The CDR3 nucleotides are TGTGCCAGCAGCGTAGAGGGGGGCTCACAGCCCCAGCATTTT.

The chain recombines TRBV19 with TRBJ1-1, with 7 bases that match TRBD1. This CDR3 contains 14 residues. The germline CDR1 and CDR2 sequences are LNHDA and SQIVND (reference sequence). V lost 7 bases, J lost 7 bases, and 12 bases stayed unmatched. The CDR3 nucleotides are TGTGCCAGTACCGAAGGGACAGCGCTAGTTGAAGCTTTCTTT. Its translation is CASTEGTALVEAFF.

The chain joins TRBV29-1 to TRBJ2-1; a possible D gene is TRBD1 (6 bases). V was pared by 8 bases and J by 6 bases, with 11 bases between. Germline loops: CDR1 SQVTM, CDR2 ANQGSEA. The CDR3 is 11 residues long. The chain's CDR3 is CSFLRGNEQFF. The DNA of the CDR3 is TGCAGCTTCCTCAGGGGCAATGAGCAGTTCTTC.

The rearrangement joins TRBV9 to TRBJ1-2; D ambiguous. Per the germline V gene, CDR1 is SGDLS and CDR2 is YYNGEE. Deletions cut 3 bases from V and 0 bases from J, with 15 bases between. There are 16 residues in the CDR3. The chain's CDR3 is CASSGYRTPANYGYTF. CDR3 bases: TGTGCCAGCAGCGGCTACCGGACCCCAGCTAACTATGGCTACACCTTC.

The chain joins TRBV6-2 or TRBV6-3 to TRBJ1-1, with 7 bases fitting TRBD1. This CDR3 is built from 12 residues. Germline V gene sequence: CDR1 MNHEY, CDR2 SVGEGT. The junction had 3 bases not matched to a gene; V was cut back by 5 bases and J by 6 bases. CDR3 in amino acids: CASSPDRAEAFF. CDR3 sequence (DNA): TGTGCCAGCAGTCCCGACAGGGCTGAAGCTTTCTTT.

CDR3 DNA: TGTGCCAGCAGCTTGGTGGGAGGACTAGCTTTGTTTGAGCAGTTCTTC. Residues: CASSLVGGLALFEQFF. J is TRBJ2-1 and V is TRBV5-6; 8 bases fit TRBD2. There are 16 residues in the CDR3. The germline V gene encodes CDR1 SGHDT and CDR2 YYEEEE. V lost 0 bases to trimming and J lost 9 bases; unmatched junction nucleotides: 11.

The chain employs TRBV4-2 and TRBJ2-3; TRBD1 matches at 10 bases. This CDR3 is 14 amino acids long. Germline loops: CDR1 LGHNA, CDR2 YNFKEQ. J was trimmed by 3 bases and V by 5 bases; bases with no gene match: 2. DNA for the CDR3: TGTGCCAGCAGCAAGGGACAGGGGACAGATACGCAGTATTTT. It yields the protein CASSKGQGTDTQYF.

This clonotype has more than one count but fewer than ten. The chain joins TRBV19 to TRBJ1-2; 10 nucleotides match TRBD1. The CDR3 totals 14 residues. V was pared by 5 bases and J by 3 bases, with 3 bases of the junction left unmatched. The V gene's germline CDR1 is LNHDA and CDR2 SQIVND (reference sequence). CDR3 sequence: CASSAGTGDYGYTF. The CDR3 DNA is TGTGCCAGTAGTGCCGGGACAGGGGACTATGGCTACACCTTC.

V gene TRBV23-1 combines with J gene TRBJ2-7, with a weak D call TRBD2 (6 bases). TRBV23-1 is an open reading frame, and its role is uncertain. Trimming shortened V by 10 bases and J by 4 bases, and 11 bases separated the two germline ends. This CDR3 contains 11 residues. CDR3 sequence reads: CAKAGGYEQYF. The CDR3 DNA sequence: TGCGCCAAAGCCGGGGGATACGAGCAGTACTTC.

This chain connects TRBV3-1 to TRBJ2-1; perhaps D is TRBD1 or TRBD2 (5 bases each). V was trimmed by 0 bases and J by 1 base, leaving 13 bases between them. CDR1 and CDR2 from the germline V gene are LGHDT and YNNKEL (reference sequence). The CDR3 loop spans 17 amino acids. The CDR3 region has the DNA TGTGCCAGCAGCCAAGATATGGGACGGGATTCCTACAATGAGCAGTTCTTC. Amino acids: CASSQDMGRDSYNEQFF.

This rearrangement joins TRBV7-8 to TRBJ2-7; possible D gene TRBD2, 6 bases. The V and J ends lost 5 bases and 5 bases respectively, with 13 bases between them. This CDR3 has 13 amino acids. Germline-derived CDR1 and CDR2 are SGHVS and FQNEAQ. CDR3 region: CASSPHGGNEQYF. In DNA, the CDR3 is TGTGCCAGCAGCCCCCACGGGGGAAACGAGCAGTACTTC.

As DNA, the CDR3 is TGTGCCAGCAGCTTAGGCCAGGGGGCCTTCACAGATACGCAGTATTTT. This sequence encodes CASSLGQGAFTDTQYF. V and J are TRBV13 and TRBJ2-3, with 8 bases identical to TRBD1. Germline loops: CDR1 PRHDT, CDR2 FYEKMQ (reference sequence). The junction had 4 bases not matched to a gene; V was cut back by 0 bases and J by 2 bases. This CDR3 region has 16 residues.

This CDR3 reads CASSQGGTGNTGELFF. Written as DNA, the CDR3 is TGCGCCAGCAGCCAAGGGGGGACAGGCAACACCGGGGAGCTGTTTTTT. J is TRBJ2-2 and V is TRBV4-1; 8 positions agree with TRBD1. The CDR3 contains 16 residues. CDR1 is MGHRA, CDR2 YSYEKL, per germline. The trim removed 1 base at V and 2 bases at J, leaving 3 bases unmatched.

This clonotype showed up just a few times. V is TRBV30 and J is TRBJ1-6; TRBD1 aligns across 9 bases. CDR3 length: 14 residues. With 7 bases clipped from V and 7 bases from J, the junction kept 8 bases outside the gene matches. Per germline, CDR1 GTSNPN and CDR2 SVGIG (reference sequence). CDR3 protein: CASSPGQGNSPLHF. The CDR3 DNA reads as TGTGCCTCATCCCCAGGACAGGGGAATTCACCCCTCCACTTT.

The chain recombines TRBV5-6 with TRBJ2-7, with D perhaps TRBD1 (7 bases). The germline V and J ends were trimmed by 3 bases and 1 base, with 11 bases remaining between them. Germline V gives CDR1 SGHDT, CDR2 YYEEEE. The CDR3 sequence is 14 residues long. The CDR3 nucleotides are TGTGCCAGCAGCTGGGACAGCGGGTCCTACGAGCAGTACTTC. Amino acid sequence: CASSWDSGSYEQYF.

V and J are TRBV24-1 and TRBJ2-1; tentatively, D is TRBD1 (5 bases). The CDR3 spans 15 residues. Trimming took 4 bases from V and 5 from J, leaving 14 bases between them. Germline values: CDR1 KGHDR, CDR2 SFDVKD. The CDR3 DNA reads TGTGCCACCAGTGAACCAGGGAAAGATCACAATGAGCAGTTCTTC. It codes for CATSEPGKDHNEQFF.

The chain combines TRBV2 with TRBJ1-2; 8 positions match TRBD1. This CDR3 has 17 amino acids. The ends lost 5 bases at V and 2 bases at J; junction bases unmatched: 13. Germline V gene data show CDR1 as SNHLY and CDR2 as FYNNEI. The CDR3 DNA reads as TGTGCCAGCAGTAAATACCTGACAGGGGCCACAAACTATGGCTACACCTTC. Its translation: CASSKYLTGATNYGYTF.

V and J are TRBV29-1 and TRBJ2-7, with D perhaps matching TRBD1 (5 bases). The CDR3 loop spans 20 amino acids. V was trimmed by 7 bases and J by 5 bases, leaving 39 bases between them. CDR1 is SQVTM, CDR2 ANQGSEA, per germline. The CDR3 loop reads CSANQPLPALSGMNFDEQYF. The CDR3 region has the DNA TGCAGCGCCAACCAGCCCCTCCCCGCTTTGTCAGGGATGAATTTCGACGAGCAGTACTTC.

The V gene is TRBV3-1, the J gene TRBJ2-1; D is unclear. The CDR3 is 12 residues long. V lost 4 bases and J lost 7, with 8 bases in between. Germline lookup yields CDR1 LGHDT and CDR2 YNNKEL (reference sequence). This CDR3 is CASSLAPNEQFF. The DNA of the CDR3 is TGTGCCAGCAGCCTAGCCCCTAATGAGCAGTTCTTC.

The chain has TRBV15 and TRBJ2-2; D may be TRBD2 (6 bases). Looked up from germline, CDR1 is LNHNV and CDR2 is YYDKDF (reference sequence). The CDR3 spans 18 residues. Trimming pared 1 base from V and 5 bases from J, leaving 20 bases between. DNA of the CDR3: TGTGCCACCAGCAGAGGGATCGTAGCGGAAACGCGTACCGGGGAGCTGTTTTTT. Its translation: CATSRGIVAETRTGELFF.